This T cell receptor beta chain was sequenced during a study of cytomegalovirus exposure and HLA in healthy donors (dated by TCRdb to 2017 to 2019). For the study in its entirety: According to an earlier analysis of 550 to 700 of the donors, about 179 million T cells yielded 117 million unique TCR beta sequences and about 280 Gb of sequence data. Both class I and class II loci were covered by HLA typing, at four-digit resolution. The study combined high-throughput TCR immunosequencing, statistical association of individual TCRs with disease status, and machine learning to predict cytomegalovirus infection status. Because of strong linkage in the cohort, a few DR-DQ haplotypes were treated as single units for association and clustering. In addition to the first cohort of roughly 670 subjects, a separate validation cohort of approximately 110 different subjects was used. The study used immunosequencing to profile the T cell repertoires of approximately 630 subjects and linked those repertoires to cytomegalovirus serostatus. All discovery cohort repertoires had been generated using a single sequencing platform. In a later genetic analysis, genome-wide SNP genotypes for 398 of the 666 donors were used, and that subset was treated as a discovery cohort. The number of typed donors differed by locus: roughly 629-640 for A, B, C, DRB1 and DQB1; approximately 530 for DQA1; approximately 600 for DPA1; and around 490 for DPB1. Of the 398 genotyped donors, over 70% fell in the genetic ancestry cluster associated with self-reported Caucasian donors. Rather than using new phenotypic data, the later analysis identified candidate immune exposures from TCR beta sequences and from how often those sequences occurred across donors. An early release that covered fewer than 800 HLA-typed donors contained 300 to 350 gigabases of sequencing data and some 87 million unique TCR sequences. In a later analysis, previously published TCR beta repertoires from 666 donors were re-analyzed and high-resolution HLA genotyping was added so that TCR occurrence patterns could be studied. Donor age, sex, ethnicity and CMV serostatus were collected together with the repertoire data. Among about 370 genotyped donors of the cohort, an average of approximately 200,000 unique TCR beta nucleotide sequences was sequenced per donor, of which about 19% were non-productive. An earlier analysis of some 500 of the donors applied high-throughput TCR beta sequencing to assess whether each TCR beta V gene segment acted as functional or pseudogenic. The study aimed to test whether signatures of past pathogen exposure could be identified by cataloging public T cell receptors. General conclusions and limits of the study: Linkage disequilibrium might explain the correlated functional status among segregating V segments, but an unknown experimental factor could not be excluded. Cytomegalovirus status was reported to be diagnosed by the classifier with high specificity and sensitivity in both the original and validation cohorts. The authors suggested that the approach could potentially be generalized to other disease states and immunological phenotypes. In a later genetic analysis, fewer N-insertions in productive TCRs were reported among donors in an Asian-associated ancestry cluster than the roughly 670-donor mean. In a later genetic analysis, a missense DCLRE1C variant was associated with V-gene and J-gene trimming of TCR beta chains, and the association was replicated in an independent cohort. In a later analysis, more than 15,000 TCR beta sequences were associated with specific HLA alleles at a false discovery rate of 0.05. Because counts were too low, some 17 rarely observed V segments, including chromosome 9 orphons, were excluded from the earlier analysis of several hundred of the donors. According to a later analysis, parvovirus B19, influenza, CMV and Epstein-Barr virus appeared linked to several top co-occurrence clusters. Some IMGT-functional V segments, including TRBV6-2 and TRBV6-3, could not be told apart with the 87-base-pair reads, so those segments were excluded. A group of highly shared sequence variants was considered likely to be a technical artifact of the sequencing pipeline. Presence/absence analyses assumed roughly uniform sequencing depth across donors, an assumption that may not hold. A further reported finding was that TCR beta sequences accurately predicted the HLA-A and HLA-B alleles for most subjects in the first cohort. Immune exposure information for the cohort was limited to CMV serostatus. When HLA alleles, especially DR and DQ, strongly co-occurred, TCR associations were difficult to assign to individual alleles. A later analysis found that most CMV-associated TCR beta chains appeared HLA-restricted, with HLA associations seemingly driven largely by CMV exposure. Most TCR sequences were observed very rarely across donors, whereas some public TCRs were present in many individuals. In vitro tests confirmed that a few of the cytomegalovirus-associated TCR beta chains recognize cytomegalovirus antigens. Compared with equally common non-associated chains, HLA-associated TCR beta chains in a later analysis were more clonally expanded and had lower generation probabilities. Only TCR beta chains were sequenced in this cohort, and the absence of alpha or paired-chain data limited detectable features. Because HLA typing was missing for some donors at each locus, association tests included only the typed subset. In an earlier analysis of around 600 of the donors, most TCR beta V segments appeared in productive rearrangements about 90% or about 30% of the time, broadly matching IMGT annotations. According to a later analysis, TCR association rates differed among HLA loci, with DRB1 alleles showing the most associated TCRs and HLA-C alleles showing the fewest. The study listed 164 TCR beta chains as associated with cytomegalovirus.

Libraries came from the immunoSEQ multiplex PCR assay. For the multiplex PCR, a mixture combining 60 forward primers for TCR Vbeta segments and 13 reverse primers for TCR Jbeta segments was used. The CDR3 region of rearranged TCR beta genes was amplified from genomic DNA with a multiplex PCR assay. Amplified TCR beta libraries were sequenced as 87-base-pair reads on the Illumina HiSeq System. The source study handled its data this way. A later analysis tallied roughly 80 million unique TCR beta chains across the 600 to 700 repertoires, and roughly 11 million of those chains were shared by two or more donors. A nearest-neighbor algorithm error-corrected the raw reads and collapsed the reads into unique sequences, merging closely related sequences to remove PCR and sequencing errors. V, D and J gene segments were assigned by aligning CDR3 sequences to IMGT reference sequences. Each retained sequence needed at least a six-nucleotide match to both a V gene segment and a J gene segment. A rearrangement was called productive if the CDR3 had no stop codons and remained in frame with V and J, and every other rearrangement was called non-productive. CDR3 was defined by IMGT convention, running from the second conserved V-encoded cysteine to the conserved J-encoded phenylalanine. Sequences without an unambiguous match to a single V gene segment were excluded from the earlier analysis of 450 to 750 of the donors. An earlier analysis of a few hundred of the donors classified V segments as functional when productive rearrangements were above 56.7% and as segregating when the standard deviation between donors was above 5%. To diagnose cytomegalovirus status from the catalog of TCR beta chain sequences, a statistical classification framework was built. V and J gene assignment, in a later analysis, came from comparing TCR nucleotide sequences with IMGT/GENE-DB human TR gene sequences. A later analysis assigned CDR3 sequences and most-parsimonious VDJ recombination scenarios with the TCRdist pipeline. In a later analysis, every TCR beta chain was defined by the combination of its CDR3 amino acid sequence and its V-gene family, and reads without a unique V-gene family were dropped. To address suspected cross-contamination and a sequencing artifact, a later analysis removed around 600 highly shared, low-generation-probability nucleotide sequences. In a later analysis, a clonal expansion index was calculated for each public chain from normalized within-repertoire ranks of inferred template counts. In a later analysis, generation probabilities were computed with a VDJ recombination model fitted to out-of-frame rearrangements, and the resulting probabilities were checked against IGoR. Hypergeometric tests were used in a later analysis to score TCR-TCR, TCR-HLA and TCR-CMV co-occurrence, with a repertoire-size bias correction applied to the TCR pairs. False discovery rates were estimated in a later analysis by permuting HLA or CMV assignments 20 times. In a later analysis, co-occurring TCRs were grouped using DBSCAN, with TCRdist sequence similarity added in when clustering inside HLA-allele-positive subsets. Repertoires with fewer than 30,000 or more than 120,000 public chains, plus five repertoires with anomalous nucleotide sharing, were excluded from co-occurrence clustering. The clones in this table, taken by TCRdb from immuneACCESS, are in-frame only. Not every clone is retained; where verified, under half of the shortfall comes from an unresolved V gene, and the cause of the rest is unknown. V, J and clone size are taken as reported in that table, and D and trimming were inferred from the DNA itself. The sample includes 150,000 to 170,000 clones, with 70% to 90% observed a single time. The ten largest clones represent approximately 5.6% of the sample.

Ends trimmed: V by 0 bases, J by 0 bases; bases unmatched to a gene: 8. CDR1 and CDR2 are drawn from the germline V gene: SGHDT, YYEEEE. The CDR3 runs 17 residues from the cysteine to the phenylalanine. The DNA shown is the 51-base CDR3, in frame from base 1. The cohort comprised some 680 healthy bone marrow donors. At the time of sampling, all cohort members were nominally healthy, though unrecorded immune exposures were likely present. The donor tested CMV seropositive and was one of the 289 seropositive cohort members. A peripheral blood sample was provided by each donor, and peripheral blood mononuclear cells were used for TCR beta sequencing. The Qiagen DNeasy Blood Extraction Kit was used to extract genomic DNA from the blood cell samples. About this clone itself: This clone's antigen is unknown. There are no base qualities to consult, and no much larger clone falls within one base.

The receptor was isolated from a woman aged 40 to 49 in good health and CMV-seropositive. Material for sequencing was PBMCs. The rearrangement joined TRBV5-6 to TRBJ2-5; TRBD1 matches 7 bases in the middle. Here is the DNA: TGTGCCAGCAGCTTGGGGGGCAGGGGGTCGGACCAAGAGACCCAGTACTTC. This gives the protein CASSLGGRGSDQETQYF. The full variable domain, completed from the reference TRBV5-6 and TRBJ2-5 proteins outside the CDR3, reads DAGVTQSPTHLIKTRGQQVTLRCSPKSGHDTVSWYQQALGQGPQFIFQYYEEEERQRGNFPDRFSGHQFPNYSSELNVNALLLGDSALYLCASSLGGRGSDQETQYFGPGTRLLVL.